This T cell receptor beta chain was sequenced in a study of Graves' ophthalmopathy and Graves' hyperthyroidism. Study information: Specimen type is peripheral blood, obtained at initial diagnosis before any treatment. The study's findings and limits: Prediction of ophthalmopathy progression reached over 65% sensitivity and 72.22% specificity.

As the template, RNA transcripts were used to amplify TCR beta CDR3 regions. HTBI primers served in a first-round RT-PCR, which a second-round multiplex PCR followed. Using its own MiXCR run on the multiplex PCR reads, TCRdb lists one record per CDR3 protein. This repertoire shows a few hundred thousand distinct CDR3 sequences, 15% found once; its top ten account for roughly 7%. Other autoimmune disease, uncontrolled infection, pregnancy and lactation led to exclusion. Ten or more counts support this clonotype. Its antigen is unknown. With 2 bases clipped from V and 9 bases from J, the junction kept 5 bases outside the gene matches. The CDR3 is 14 residues long. The germline CDR1 and CDR2 sequences are MNHEY and SVGAGI.

The rearrangement links TRBV6-5 to TRBJ2-4; 9 positions agree with TRBD2. Sequencing was carried out using peripheral blood. The sequence came from a woman between 18 and 29 years old with stable Graves' hyperthyroidism. Here the CDR3 DNA reads TGTGCCAGCAGTTACGAGCGGGGGGCAGGCATTCAGTACTTC. Its protein is CASSYERGAGIQYF.